This TCR beta chain was documented in a study of beta chain features in type 1 diabetes. Study-level findings and limits: Whether HLA type influences TCRB rearrangement remained unresolved here.

Each of the sorted populations had a purity greater than 95%. Investigators reverse transcribed all isolated RNA, so they sequenced expressed TCRB transcripts. The study obtained an average of roughly 940,000 reads from stem cell-like memory T cell samples. Sequencing used immunoSEQ multiplex PCR; TCRdb keeps in-frame clones, though not all of them. The top ten hold about 0.25% of the sample, which has 35,000 to 50,000 clones, roughly 50% seen once. CDR3 size: 15 residues. The germline V and J ends were trimmed by 4 bases and 8 bases, with 17 bases remaining between them. Germline CDR1 is MDHEN and CDR2 is SYDVKM. Of note for this clone: As yet, its antigen is unknown.

The clonotype was recovered from a woman under 40 in good health. The J gene is TRBJ1-4, the V gene TRBV28, with D possibly matching TRBD1 (6 bases). The specimen was stem cell memory CD4+ T cells from blood. CDR3 in DNA: TGTGCCAGCAGTTCCCCCCCGGGACAAGGAGAAAAACTGTTTTTT. Protein: CASSSPPGQGEKLFF.